One and the same sample provided the 10 T cell receptor beta chains below, sequenced in a study of T cell clonality in common variable immunodeficiency. Notes on the study in general: Reportedly, TCR beta sequences from common variable immunodeficiency showed fewer deletions and N-nucleotide insertions.

TCRdb's copy holds only in-frame clones and misses some; the assay was immunoSEQ multiplex PCR. The data show under 40,000 clones, with none appearing a single time. Which antigens these TCRs recognize remains unknown. The sample taken for sequencing was peripheral blood mononuclear cells. These receptors were obtained from a human donor with common variable immunodeficiency.

This clone was counted ten times or more. The read finishes 3 residues shy of the CDR3 end, and the germline J gene is used to complete it. The rearrangement uses TRBV14 and TRBJ1-2; D gene uncertain. V lost 3 bases, J lost 4 bases, and 12 bases lay in between. Germline assignment: CDR1 SGHDN and CDR2 FVKESK. The CDR3 totals 14 residues. The CDR3 spells CASSQPGDLYGYTF. The covered CDR3 bases are TGTGCCAGCAGCCAGCCCGGGGATCTCTATGGC.

The table lists this clone with many counts. The CDR3 is cut off 3 residues early in the read; its end comes from the germline J gene. The rearrangement uses TRBV5-1 and TRBJ2-2, with 10 bases aligning to TRBD1. CDR3 length: 15 amino acids. CDR1 and CDR2 (germline): SGHRS, YFSETQ. Trimming removed 3 bases from V and 4 bases from J; junction bases left unmatched: 3. CDR3 loop: CASSSDRGGTGELFF. The sequenced CDR3 bases are TGCGCCAGCAGCTCGGACAGGGGGGGCACCGGGGAG. Full variable domain (remainder filled in from reference TRBV5-1 and TRBJ2-2): KAGVTQTPRYLIKTRGQQVTLSCSPISGHRSVSWYQQTPGQGLQFLFEYFSETQRNKGNFPGRFSGRQFSNSRSEMNVSTLELGDSALYLCASSSDRGGTGELFFGEGSRLTVL.

There are a few counts of this clone. The observed sequence ends 3 residues before the CDR3 terminus, with the missing tail filled in from the germline J gene. The V call is TRBV2, the J call TRBJ1-1; the D gene is possibly TRBD1 (5 bases). CDR3 length equals 11 residues. Germline V CDR1 and CDR2: SNHLY, FYNNEI. V lost 6 bases and J 6 bases, leaving 8 bases between the germline ends. The covered CDR3 bases are TGTGCCAGCAGCGCAGGGCCTGAA. This encodes CASSAGPE. The full-length CDR3 reads as CASSAGPEAFF.

The sample holds a few counts of this clone. The read terminates 3 residues before the CDR3 end, so the remaining end is supplied by the germline J gene. The J gene is TRBJ2-7, the V gene TRBV7-2, with 7 positions matching TRBD2. V shed 4 bases, J shed 5 bases, and the junction held 2 bases outside the gene matches. Germline loops: CDR1 SGHTA, CDR2 FQGNSA. The CDR3 is made up of 12 amino acids. CDR3 protein: CASSWGGDEQYF. The sequenced CDR3 bases are TGTGCCAGCAGCTGGGGGGGGGACGAG.

This clone came up a few times. At one end, the junction sequence differs from germline, possibly due to a read error. The sequence runs out 3 residues before the end of the CDR3; the remainder is reconstructed from the germline J gene. The chain employs TRBV13 and TRBJ2-2; 8 nucleotides match TRBD2. The CDR3 has 15 residues. Germline CDR1 is PRHDT and CDR2 is FYEKMQ (reference sequence). The part of the CDR3 DNA that was read is TGTGCCAGCAGCCTAGGATTAGCGGGGCCCGGGGAG. Translating gives CASSLGLAGPGE. The whole CDR3 is CASSLGLAGPGELFF.

The CDR3: CSAPRGLEQFF. CDR3 DNA (partial): TGCAGTGCCCCCAGGGGGCTTGAG. The rearrangement links TRBV20-1 to TRBJ2-1; 8 positions agree with TRBD1. The missing CDR3 end, 3 residues past where the read stops, is filled in from the germline J gene. CDR1 DFQATT and CDR2 SNEGSKA come from the germline V gene (reference sequence). With 6 bases clipped from V and 9 bases from J, the junction kept 4 bases outside the gene matches. This CDR3 has 11 amino acids.

As regards this clone: The missing CDR3 end, 3 residues past where the read stops, is filled in from the germline J gene. The V call is TRBV30, the J call TRBJ2-5; 8 nucleotides match TRBD2. Germline V lookup: CDR1 GTSNPN, CDR2 SVGIG (reference sequence). V shed 1 base and J 5 bases; nucleotides not matched to a gene: 3. This CDR3 is built from 13 residues. Here the CDR3 reads CAWSGTGGETQYF. CDR3 DNA (partial): TGTGCCTGGAGTGGAACGGGGGGGGAGACC. The full variable domain, its missing parts supplied by reference TRBV30 and TRBJ2-5, is SQTIHQWPATLVQPVGSPLSLECTVEGTSNPNLYWYRQAAGRGLQLLFYSVGIGQISSEVPQNLSASRPQDRQFILSSKKLLLSDSGFYLCAWSGTGGETQYFGPGTRLLVL.

This clone was detected only a few times. The CDR3 end falls 3 residues outside the read, so it is completed with the germline J gene. The rearrangement uses TRBV18 and TRBJ2-5; 14 nucleotides align to TRBD2. The CDR3 is 17 amino acids. Germline trimming cut 6 bases from V and 3 bases from J; bases unmatched to any gene: 9. The germline gives CDR1 KGHSH, CDR2 LQKENI. The CDR3 loop reads CASSPTSGGGYKETQYF. CDR3 DNA (partial): TGTGCCAGCTCCCCGACTAGCGGGGGGGGATACAAAGAGACC.

This clone occurred many times. The read halts 3 residues ahead of the CDR3 end, with the missing end drawn from the germline J gene. The chain is built from TRBV29-1 and TRBJ2-7; 7 nucleotides match TRBD1. Losses at the gene ends were 2 bases for V and 4 bases for J; bases not matched to a gene: 8. In germline, CDR1 is SQVTM, CDR2 ANQGSEA. The CDR3 extends over 14 amino acids. The sequenced part of the CDR3 DNA is TGCAGCGTTGAATGGGGGACAGATAAATACGAG. It encodes CSVEWGTDKYE. Given in full, the CDR3 is CSVEWGTDKYEQYF.

This clone showed up many times. Germline and junction disagree at one end, which may indicate a read error. The read terminates 3 residues before the CDR3 end, so the remaining end is supplied by the germline J gene. The chain carries TRBV7-8 and TRBJ1-3; TRBD1 might be the D (5 bases). The CDR3 totals 14 residues. Germline V gene lookup returns CDR1 SGHVS and CDR2 FQNEAQ. CDR3 loop: CASSLARERNTIYF. CDR3 DNA, as far as it was read: TGTGCCAGCAGCCTAGCCAGGGAAAGAAACACC.